These 18 T cell receptor beta chains originate from one sample sequenced in a study of OX40 agonist ivuxolimab in advanced cancers. Clones were read by immunoSEQ multiplex PCR, and TCRdb kept only the in-frame ones, dropping some. The sample has over 55,000 clones, about 81% seen once; the top ten hold about 5%. Sequences were derived from CD4+ or CD8+ T cells sorted from blood, sampled in a trial of the OX40 agonist ivuxolimab. All receptors derive from an adult with an advanced solid tumor such as melanoma, head and neck, liver or kidney cancer.

V usage is TRBV7-8 and J usage is TRBJ2-2; D remains ambiguous. Trimming took off 5 bases at V and 1 base at J, with 5 bases between the two ends. The germline V gene encodes CDR1 SGHVS and CDR2 FQNEAQ. There are 13 residues in the CDR3. The CDR3 spells CASSTVNTGELFF. In DNA, the CDR3 is TGTGCCAGCAGCACCGTGAACACCGGGGAGCTGTTTTTT.

J is TRBJ1-2 and V is TRBV2; D call uncertain. The CDR3 is 12 residues long. CDR1 is SNHLY, CDR2 FYNNEI, per germline. V was shortened by 6 bases and J by 7 bases, with 12 bases between the two germline ends. CDR3 loop: CASRIGSPGYTF. The CDR3, as DNA: TGTGCCAGCAGGATAGGAAGTCCTGGCTACACCTTC.

This chain uses TRBV11-3 with TRBJ1-6; D possibly corresponds to TRBD1 (5 bases). Germline V CDR1 and CDR2: SGHNT, YENEEA. Trimming took off 6 bases at V and 5 bases at J, with 11 bases between the two ends. The CDR3 spans 14 residues. The CDR3, as DNA: TGTGCCAGCAGTCGGACAAGTAATAATTCACCCCTCCACTTT. It encodes CASSRTSNNSPLHF.

The rearrangement joins TRBV7-9 to TRBJ1-3; tentative D call: TRBD1 (5 bases). Trimming took off 11 bases at V and 0 bases at J, with 23 bases between the two ends. The CDR3 spans 17 residues. Germline V gene data show CDR1 as SEHNR and CDR2 as FQNEAQ (reference sequence). This chain's CDR3 is CAHSAGGARSSGNTIYF. CDR3 nucleotides: TGTGCCCACAGCGCAGGCGGGGCGAGGAGCTCTGGAAACACCATATATTTT.

This sequence joins TRBV5-4 and TRBJ1-2; 7 bases agree with TRBD1. Germline lookup yields CDR1 SGHNT and CDR2 YYREEE (reference sequence). The CDR3 contains 16 residues. After removal of 4 bases from V and 0 bases from J, the junction contained 9 bases not matched to a gene. CDR3 DNA sequence: TGTGCCAGCAGCCCTCCGACAGGGACCGCTAACTATGGCTACACCTTC. Translation gives CASSPPTGTANYGYTF.

The chain combines TRBV13 with TRBJ1-2; TRBD1 agrees at 10 bases. Germline V lookup: CDR1 PRHDT, CDR2 FYEKMQ (reference sequence). V trimming: 8 bases; J trimming: 6 bases; junction bases outside the gene matches: 15. The CDR3 has 16 residues. The CDR3 coding sequence is TGTGCCAGCCAGATGGCCGGGACAGGGGCCGCAGATGGCTACACCTTC. It codes for CASQMAGTGAADGYTF.

The chain combines TRBV11-3 with TRBJ1-2; the D is unclear. Trimming pared 5 bases from V and 4 bases from J, leaving 17 bases between. CDR1 is SGHNT and CDR2 is YENEEA in the germline V gene. The CDR3 has 15 residues. CDR3 amino acids: CASSPTTIVPYGYTF. DNA for the CDR3: TGTGCCAGCAGCCCGACGACAATAGTTCCCTATGGCTACACCTTC.

As to this clone: One junction end does not reproduce the germline sequence, and a read error may be involved. The rearrangement links TRBV14 to TRBJ1-2; D may be TRBD1 (5 bases). The V gene's germline CDR1 is SGHDN and CDR2 FVKESK. The CDR3 length is 16 residues. The CDR3 region is CAGSQRLGRVPYGYTF. Written as DNA, the CDR3 is TGTGCCGGCAGCCAAAGGTTGGGCAGGGTCCCCTATGGCTACACCTTC.

This clone has a single count. The chain recombines TRBV9 with TRBJ2-5; TRBD2 might be the D (6 bases). V shed 5 bases and J shed 1 base, with 15 bases lying between them. Germline lookup yields CDR1 SGDLS and CDR2 YYNGEE. The CDR3 contains 15 residues. CDR3 in DNA: TGTGCCAGCAGGCGGGGCAGGGCACCCCAAGAGACCCAGTACTTC. Protein sequence: CASRRGRAPQETQYF.

This rearrangement joins TRBV27 to TRBJ1-5; 9 bases match TRBD1. In germline, CDR1 is MNHEY, CDR2 SMNVEV (reference sequence). V lost 6 bases to trimming and J lost 11 bases; unmatched junction nucleotides: 11. The CDR3 consists of 14 residues. The CDR3 is CASSPGTGKEAQHF. The CDR3 DNA sequence: TGTGCCAGCAGCCCCGGGACAGGGAAAGAGGCCCAGCATTTT.

The rearrangement joins TRBV11-2 to TRBJ2-5; maybe TRBD1 (6 bases). V lost 5 bases and J lost 5, with 27 bases in between. There are 18 residues in the CDR3. The germline CDR1 and CDR2 sequences are SGHAT and FQNNGV. CDR3 amino acids: CASSPPVRTVNLQETQYF. DNA of the CDR3: TGTGCCAGCAGCCCCCCGGTTAGGACAGTCAACCTCCAGGAGACCCAGTACTTC.

In DNA, the CDR3 is TGTGCCAGCAGCTCCCCAGCGGGGGTATACAATGAGCAGTTCTTC. Its translation is CASSSPAGVYNEQFF. The chain links TRBV7-9 to TRBJ2-1, with 8 bases that match TRBD2. Germline lookup yields CDR1 SEHNR and CDR2 FQNEAQ (reference sequence). The V segment lost 4 bases and the J segment 4 bases; nucleotides outside the gene matches: 6. The CDR3 loop spans 15 amino acids.

The chain couples TRBV5-5 to TRBJ1-5, with D unclear. Germline CDR1 SGHKS, CDR2 YYEKEE (reference sequence). Between the trimmed V and J ends, which lost 4 bases and 9 bases, there was a span of 20 bases. This CDR3 region has 15 residues. The CDR3 loop reads CASSPRDGPAGPQHF. CDR3 DNA sequence: TGTGCCAGCAGCCCGAGAGACGGACCTGCGGGGCCCCAGCATTTT.

The V and J genes are TRBV7-9 and TRBJ1-1; 8 nucleotides agree with TRBD1. V gave up 5 bases and J gave up 2 bases; unmatched junction bases: 19. This CDR3 spans 19 amino acids. CDR1 is SEHNR and CDR2 is FQNEAQ in the germline V gene (reference sequence). CDR3 protein: CASSAGGSGFRPPNTEAFF. The CDR3 region has the DNA TGTGCCAGCAGCGCAGGGGGCTCCGGGTTTCGTCCACCAAACACTGAAGCTTTCTTT.

This clone was seen a single time. The chain employs TRBV7-8 and TRBJ1-2; 7 nucleotides align to TRBD1. Germline CDR1 reads SGHVS; CDR2 reads FQNEAQ. Unmatched junction bases numbered 16, after V lost 1 base and J lost 8 bases. The CDR3 runs 17 residues. In DNA form, the CDR3 reads TGTGCCAGCAGCTTAGGACAGGGCACTTTTCGATGGGAAGGCTACACCTTC. It is translated as CASSLGQGTFRWEGYTF.

The CDR3 DNA is TGTGCCAGCAGTCGAACCACAGGGCACTACGAGCAGTACTTC. It encodes CASSRTTGHYEQYF. The chain joins TRBV6-5 to TRBJ2-7; TRBD1 might be the D (6 bases). Trimming took off 5 bases at V and 3 bases at J, with 14 bases between the two ends. CDR3 size: 14 residues. Germline CDR1 is MNHEY and CDR2 is SVGAGI.

The genes are TRBV5-4 and TRBJ2-1; tentative D call: TRBD1 (5 bases). CDR1 and CDR2 (germline): SGHNT, YYREEE (reference sequence). V shed 4 bases and J shed 0 bases, with 8 bases lying between them. This CDR3 is 14 amino acids long. The CDR3 is CASSRQSSYNEQFF. In nucleotides, the CDR3 is TGTGCCAGCAGCCGACAGAGCTCCTACAATGAGCAGTTCTTC.

The V call is TRBV28, the J call TRBJ1-2; D unclear. With 1 base removed from V and 6 bases from J, the gap between germline ends came to 3 bases. This CDR3 contains 11 residues. Germline CDR1 is MDHEN and CDR2 is SYDVKM. The CDR3 region has the DNA TGTGCCAGCAGTTTATTGGATGGCTACACCTTC. This codes for CASSLLDGYTF.